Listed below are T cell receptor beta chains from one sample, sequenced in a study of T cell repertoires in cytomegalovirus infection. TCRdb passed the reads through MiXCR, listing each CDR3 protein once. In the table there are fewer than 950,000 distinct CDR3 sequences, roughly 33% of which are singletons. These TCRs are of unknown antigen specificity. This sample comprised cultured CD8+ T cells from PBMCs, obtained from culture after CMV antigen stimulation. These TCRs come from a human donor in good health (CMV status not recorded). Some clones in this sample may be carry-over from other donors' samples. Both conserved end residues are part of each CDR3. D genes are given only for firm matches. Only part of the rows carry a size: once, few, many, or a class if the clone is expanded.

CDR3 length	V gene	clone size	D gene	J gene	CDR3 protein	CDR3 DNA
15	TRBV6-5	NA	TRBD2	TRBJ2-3	CASSSTAGNADTQYF	TGTGCCAGCAGTTCCACAGCGGGGAACGCAGATACGCAGTATTTT
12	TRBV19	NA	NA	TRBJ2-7	CASSMTGYEQYF	TGTGCCAGTAGTATGACAGGCTACGAGCAGTACTTC
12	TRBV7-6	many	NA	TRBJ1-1	CASANGREEAFF	TGTGCCAGTGCTAACGGCAGGGAGGAGGCTTTCTTT
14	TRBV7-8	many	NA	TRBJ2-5	CASSFRLVGETQYF	TGTGCCAGCAGCTTCAGACTTGTGGGGGAGACCCAGTACTTC
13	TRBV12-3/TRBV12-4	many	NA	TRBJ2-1	CASSFGVGVEQFF	TGTGCCAGCAGTTTCGGCGTGGGGGTTGAGCAGTTCTTC
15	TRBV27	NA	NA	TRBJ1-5	CASSPLGLSNQPQHF	TGTGCCAGCAGCCCGCTGGGTCTTAGCAATCAGCCCCAGCATTTT
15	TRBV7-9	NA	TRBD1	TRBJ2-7	CASILFRDRTREQYF	TGTGCCAGCATCTTATTCCGGGACAGGACGAGGGAGCAGTACTTC
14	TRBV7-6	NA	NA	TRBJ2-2	CASSLNPGSGELFF	TGTGCCAGCAGCTTAAACCCCGGGTCCGGGGAGCTGTTTTTT
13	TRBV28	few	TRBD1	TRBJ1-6	CASRRTGFPPLHF	TGTGCCAGCAGGAGGACAGGGTTCCCACCCCTCCACTTT
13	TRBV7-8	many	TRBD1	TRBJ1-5	CASRQGLGQPQHF	TGTGCCAGCAGACAGGGGCTAGGGCAGCCCCAGCATTTT
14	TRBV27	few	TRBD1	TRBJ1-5	CASSPRTGWQPQHF	TGTGCCAGCAGTCCACGGACAGGGTGGCAGCCCCAGCATTTT
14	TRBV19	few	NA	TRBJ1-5	CASNRVASSQPQHF	TGTGCCAGTAATAGGGTGGCTTCCAGTCAGCCCCAGCATTTT
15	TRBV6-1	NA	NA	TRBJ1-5	CASSEAPISNQPQHF	TGTGCCAGCAGTGAAGCCCCCATTAGCAATCAGCCCCAGCATTTT
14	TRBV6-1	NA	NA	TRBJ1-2	CASSEVYRRIGYTF	TGTGCCAGCAGTGAAGTCTACAGGAGAATTGGCTACACCTTC
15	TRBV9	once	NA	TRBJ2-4	CASSVSGGGRNIQYF	TGTGCCAGCAGCGTGTCAGGGGGAGGGAGAAACATTCAGTACTTC
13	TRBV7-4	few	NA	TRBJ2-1	CASSAWTENEQFF	TGTGCCAGCAGCGCCTGGACTGAAAATGAGCAGTTCTTC
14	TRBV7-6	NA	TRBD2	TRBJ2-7	CASSTSGGNYEQYF	TGTGCCAGCAGCACTAGCGGGGGGAACTACGAGCAGTACTTC
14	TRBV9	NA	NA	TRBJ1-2	CASSVDGGSYGYTF	TGTGCCAGCAGCGTAGACGGCGGCAGCTATGGCTACACCTTC
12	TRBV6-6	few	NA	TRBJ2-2	CASSPAIGELFF	TGTGCCAGCAGCCCAGCGATCGGGGAGCTGTTTTTT
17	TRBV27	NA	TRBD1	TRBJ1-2	CASSSGAGGSRSYGYTF	TGTGCCAGCAGTTCGGGAGCAGGGGGCAGCAGGAGCTATGGCTACACCTTC
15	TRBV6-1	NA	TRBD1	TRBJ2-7	CASSEAGTGLDEQYF	TGTGCCAGCAGTGAAGCAGGGACAGGGTTGGACGAGCAGTACTTC
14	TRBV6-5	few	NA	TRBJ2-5	CASSYVGSQETQYF	TGTGCCAGCAGTTACGTAGGGTCCCAAGAGACCCAGTACTTC
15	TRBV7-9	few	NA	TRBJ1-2	CASSNIGRANYGYTF	TGTGCCAGCAGCAATATAGGCAGGGCCAACTATGGCTACACCTTC
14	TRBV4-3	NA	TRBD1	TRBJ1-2	CASSQVQGANGYTF	TGCGCCAGCAGCCAAGTCCAGGGGGCGAATGGCTACACCTTC
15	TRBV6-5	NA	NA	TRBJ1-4	CASSQQRYLTEKLFF	TGTGCCAGCAGTCAACAGCGGTACCTTACGGAAAAACTGTTTTTT
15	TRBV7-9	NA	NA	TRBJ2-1	CASSLEGVLNNEQFF	TGTGCCAGCAGCCTAGAAGGAGTACTCAACAATGAGCAGTTCTTC
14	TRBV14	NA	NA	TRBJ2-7	CASSQGVRGYEQYF	TGTGCCAGCAGCCAAGGTGTAAGAGGGTACGAGCAGTACTTC
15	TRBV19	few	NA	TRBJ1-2	CASSIDTRVYGSYTF	TGTGCCAGTAGTATAGATACCAGAGTATATGGCAGCTACACCTTC
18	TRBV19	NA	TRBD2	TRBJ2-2	CASSSRGAGGIVTGELFF	TGTGCCAGTAGCTCACGGGGAGCGGGGGGGATTGTCACCGGGGAGCTGTTTTTT
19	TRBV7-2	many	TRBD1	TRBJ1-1	CASSLEWDPKGALNTEAFF	TGTGCCAGCAGCTTAGAGTGGGACCCTAAGGGGGCTTTGAACACTGAAGCTTTCTTT
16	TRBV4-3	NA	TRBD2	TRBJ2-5	CASSQPLGLVQEAQYF	TGCGCCAGCAGCCAACCCCTAGGACTAGTACAAGAGGCCCAGTACTTC
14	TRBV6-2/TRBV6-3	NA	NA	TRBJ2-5	CASSHRDFQETQYF	TGTGCCAGCAGTCACCGGGACTTCCAAGAGACCCAGTACTTC
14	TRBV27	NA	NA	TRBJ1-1	CASSFGTLHTEAFF	TGTGCCAGCAGTTTCGGGACGCTTCACACTGAAGCTTTCTTT
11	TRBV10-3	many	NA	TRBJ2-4	CAISTQNIQYF	TGTGCCATCAGCACACAAAACATTCAGTACTTC
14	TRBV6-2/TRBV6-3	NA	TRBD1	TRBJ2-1	CASRSQGPYNEQFF	TGTGCCAGCAGATCACAGGGGCCATACAATGAGCAGTTCTTC
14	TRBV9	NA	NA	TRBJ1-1	CASSLRRVGTEAFF	TGTGCCAGCAGCCTCCGGAGAGTGGGCACTGAAGCTTTCTTT
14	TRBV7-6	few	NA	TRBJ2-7	CASSLQGIAYEQYF	TGTGCCAGCAGCTTACAGGGGATAGCCTACGAGCAGTACTTC
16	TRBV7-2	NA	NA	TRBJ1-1	CASSLAGTPEGTEAFF	TGTGCCAGCAGCTTAGCGGGGACGCCCGAGGGCACTGAAGCTTTCTTT
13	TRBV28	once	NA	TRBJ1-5	CASSGTGAQPQHF	TGTGCCAGCAGCGGCACAGGAGCTCAGCCCCAGCATTTT
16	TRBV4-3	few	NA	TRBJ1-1	CASSQHTGYRDTEAFF	TGCGCCAGCAGCCAGCATACAGGGTACCGGGACACTGAAGCTTTCTTT
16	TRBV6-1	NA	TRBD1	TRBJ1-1	CASSDPWGQVGTEAFF	TGTGCCAGCAGTGATCCCTGGGGACAGGTCGGCACTGAAGCTTTCTTT
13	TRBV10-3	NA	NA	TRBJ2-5	CAIRGTGEETQYF	TGTGCCATCAGGGGGACCGGCGAAGAGACCCAGTACTTC
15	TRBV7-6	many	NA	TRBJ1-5	CASSLDGYSNQPQHF	TGTGCCAGCAGCCTAGACGGATATAGCAATCAGCCCCAGCATTTT
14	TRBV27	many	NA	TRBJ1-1	CASSLSGGGTEAFF	TGTGCCAGCAGTTTATCAGGGGGAGGGACTGAAGCTTTCTTT
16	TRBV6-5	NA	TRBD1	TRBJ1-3	CASSYFRGAQGDTIYF	TGTGCCAGCAGTTACTTTCGGGGGGCGCAGGGGGACACCATATATTTT
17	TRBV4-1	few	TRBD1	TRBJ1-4	CASSQVRLQGRGEKLFF	TGCGCCAGCAGCCAAGTTCGACTACAGGGGCGCGGTGAAAAACTGTTTTTT
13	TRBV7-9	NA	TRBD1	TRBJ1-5	CASGTGGGQPQHF	TGTGCCAGCGGTACAGGGGGTGGTCAGCCCCAGCATTTT
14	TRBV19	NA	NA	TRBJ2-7	CASSIGAGSYEQYF	TGTGCCAGTAGTATAGGTGCGGGGTCTTACGAGCAGTACTTC